This T cell receptor (beta chain) stems from a study of shared clonotypes between healthy human individuals. As for the study in general: Aged 18 to 49, the donors were a couple of women and a few men.

Produced via immunoSEQ multiplex PCR; TCRdb's table is partial and in-frame only. Of approximately 510,000 clones listed, more than 65% are singletons. Material for sequencing was PBMCs. The TCR sequence derives from a woman in her forties in good health. Some clones in this sample may be carry-over from other donors' samples.

The CDR3 spells CSARGQSEAFF. The CDR3 DNA reads as TGCAGTGCTAGAGGACAGTCCGAAGCTTTCTTT. The V gene is TRBV20-1, the J gene TRBJ1-1, with a weak D call TRBD1 (5 bases). Germline V gene sequence: CDR1 DFQATT, CDR2 SNEGSKA (reference sequence). CDR3 length: 11 amino acids. Trimming took off 1 base at V and 8 bases at J, with 8 bases between the two ends.